This T cell receptor beta chain came from a study of T cells expressing NK-cell markers. Looking at the study overall: The study drew TCR beta repertoires from sorted CD3+CD56+NKG2C+, CD3+CD56+NKG2C- and CD3+CD56-NKG2C+ T cells. The study, taken as a whole, reports: In a group of 5 to 7 donors, dominant NKG2C+ clonotypes represented about 1.0-7.5% of CD8+ T cells. Dominance of the CD3+CD56-NKG2C+ fraction by these clonotypes also held in a handful of donors.

Of note for this clonotype: As yet, its antigen is unknown.

This CDR3 has 15 residues. Germline V gene sequence: CDR1 SGDLS, CDR2 YYNGEE. TCR beta libraries carry UMIs added by 5'RACE template switching. TCRdb reprocessed the 5' RACE reads and reports one entry per CDR3 protein, with no DNA. This table holds 400,000 to 550,000 distinct CDR3 sequences. Sequencing was carried out using blood T cells: a sorted CD56 or NKG2C T cell subset, CD4+ or CD8+ T cells, or bulk PBMC T cells (not recorded which). The V call is TRBV9, the J call TRBJ2-5; checking the TCRdb D call of TRBD1 is not possible without DNA. This clonotype was obtained from a woman between 18 and 70 years old in good health. CDR3 region: CASSAFDLLWETQYF.